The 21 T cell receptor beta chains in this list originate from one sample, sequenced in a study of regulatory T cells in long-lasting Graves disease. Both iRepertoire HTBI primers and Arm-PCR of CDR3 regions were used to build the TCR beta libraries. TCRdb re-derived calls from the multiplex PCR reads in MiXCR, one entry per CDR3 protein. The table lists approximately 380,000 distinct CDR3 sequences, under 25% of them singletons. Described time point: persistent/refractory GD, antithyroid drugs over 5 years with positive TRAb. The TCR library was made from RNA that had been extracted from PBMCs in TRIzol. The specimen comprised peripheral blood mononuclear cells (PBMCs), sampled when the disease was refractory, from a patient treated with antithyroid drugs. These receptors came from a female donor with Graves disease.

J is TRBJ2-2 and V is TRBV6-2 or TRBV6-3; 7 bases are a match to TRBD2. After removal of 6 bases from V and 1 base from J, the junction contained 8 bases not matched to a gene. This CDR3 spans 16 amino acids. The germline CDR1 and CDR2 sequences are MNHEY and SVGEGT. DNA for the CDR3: TGTGCCAGCAGCCACCTAGCGGTTTGGAACACCGGGGAGCTGTTTTTT. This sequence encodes CASSHLAVWNTGELFF.

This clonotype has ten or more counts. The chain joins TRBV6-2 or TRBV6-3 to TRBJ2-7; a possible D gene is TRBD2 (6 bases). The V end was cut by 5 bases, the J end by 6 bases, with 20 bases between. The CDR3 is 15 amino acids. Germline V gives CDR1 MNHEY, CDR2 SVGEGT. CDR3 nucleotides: TGTGCCAGCAGTACCGGGACTGGCTCCGGGGCCGAGCAGTACTTC. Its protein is CASSTGTGSGAEQYF.

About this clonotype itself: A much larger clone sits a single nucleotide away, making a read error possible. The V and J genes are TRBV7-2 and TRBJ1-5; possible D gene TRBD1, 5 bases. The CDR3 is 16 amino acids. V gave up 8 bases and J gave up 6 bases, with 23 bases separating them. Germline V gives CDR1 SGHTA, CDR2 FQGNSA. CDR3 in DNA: TGTGCCAGCTCAACCCAGGGCCATAGTGGCAGTCAGCCCCAGCATTTT. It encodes CASSTQGHSGSQPQHF.

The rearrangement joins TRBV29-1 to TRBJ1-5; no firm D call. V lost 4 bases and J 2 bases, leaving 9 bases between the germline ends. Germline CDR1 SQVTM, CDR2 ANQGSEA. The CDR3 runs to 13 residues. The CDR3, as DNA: TGCAGCGTTGGAGAGGGCGGCAATCAGCCCCAGCATTTT. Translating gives CSVGEGGNQPQHF. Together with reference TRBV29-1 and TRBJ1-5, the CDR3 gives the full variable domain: SAVISQKPSRDICQRGTSLTIQCQVDSQVTMMFWYRQQPGQSLTLIATANQGSEATYESGFVIDKFPISRPNLTFSTLTVSNMSPEDSSIYLCSVGEGGNQPQHFGDGTRLSIL.

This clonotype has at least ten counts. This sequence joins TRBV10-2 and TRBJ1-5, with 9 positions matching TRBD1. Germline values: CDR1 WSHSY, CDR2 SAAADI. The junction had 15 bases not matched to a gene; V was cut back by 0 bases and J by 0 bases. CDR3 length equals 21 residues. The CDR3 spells CASSESITTTGGKYSNQPQHF. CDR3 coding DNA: TGCGCCAGCAGTGAGTCAATTACTACGACAGGGGGGAAATATAGCAATCAGCCCCAGCATTTT.

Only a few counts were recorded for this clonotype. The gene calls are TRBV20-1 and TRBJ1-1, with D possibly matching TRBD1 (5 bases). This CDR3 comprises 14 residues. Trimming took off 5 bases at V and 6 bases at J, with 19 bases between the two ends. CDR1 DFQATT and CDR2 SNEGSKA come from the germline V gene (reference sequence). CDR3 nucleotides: TGCAGTGCTTACCCTATCCCGGGACCGCCTGAAGCTTTCTTT. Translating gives CSAYPIPGPPEAFF.

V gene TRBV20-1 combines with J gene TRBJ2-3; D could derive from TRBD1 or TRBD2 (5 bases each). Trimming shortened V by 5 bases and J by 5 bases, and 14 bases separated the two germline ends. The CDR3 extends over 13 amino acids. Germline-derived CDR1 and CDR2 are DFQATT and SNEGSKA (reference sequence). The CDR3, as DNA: TGCAGTGCTCGGGTTGGGGCGGGAGATACGCAGTATTTT. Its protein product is CSARVGAGDTQYF.

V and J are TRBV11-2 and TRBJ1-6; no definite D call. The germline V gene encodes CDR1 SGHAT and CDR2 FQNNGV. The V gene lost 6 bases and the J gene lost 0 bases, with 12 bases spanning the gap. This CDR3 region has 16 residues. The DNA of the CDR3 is TGTGCCAGCAGTACCTATTATGGCTCCTATAATTCACCCCTCCACTTT. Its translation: CASSTYYGSYNSPLHF.

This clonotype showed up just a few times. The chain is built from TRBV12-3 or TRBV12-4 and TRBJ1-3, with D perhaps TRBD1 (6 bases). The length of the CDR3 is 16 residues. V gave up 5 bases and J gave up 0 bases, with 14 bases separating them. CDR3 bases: TGTGCCAGCAGTCCCACAGGGCCGCACTCTGGAAACACCATATATTTT. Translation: CASSPTGPHSGNTIYF.

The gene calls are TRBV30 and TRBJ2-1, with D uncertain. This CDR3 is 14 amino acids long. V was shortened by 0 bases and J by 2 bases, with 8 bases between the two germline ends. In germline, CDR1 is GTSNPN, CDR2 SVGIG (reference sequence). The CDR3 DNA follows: TGTGCCTGGAGTGTAGTAGCAGCCTACAATGAGCAGTTCTTC. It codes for CAWSVVAAYNEQFF.

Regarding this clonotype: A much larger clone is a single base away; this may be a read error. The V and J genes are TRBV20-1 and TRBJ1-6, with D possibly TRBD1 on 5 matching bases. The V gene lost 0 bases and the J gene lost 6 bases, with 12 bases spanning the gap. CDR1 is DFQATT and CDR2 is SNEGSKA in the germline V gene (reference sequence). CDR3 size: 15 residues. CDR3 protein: CSARDGDGSNSPLHF. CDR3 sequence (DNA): TGCAGTGCTAGAGATGGGGACGGAAGTAATTCACCCCTCCACTTT.

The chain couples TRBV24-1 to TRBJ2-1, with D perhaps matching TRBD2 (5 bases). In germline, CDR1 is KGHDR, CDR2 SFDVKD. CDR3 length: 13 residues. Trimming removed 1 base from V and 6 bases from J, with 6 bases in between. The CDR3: CATSDLEGNEQFF. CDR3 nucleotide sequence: TGTGCCACCAGTGATTTAGAGGGCAATGAGCAGTTCTTC.

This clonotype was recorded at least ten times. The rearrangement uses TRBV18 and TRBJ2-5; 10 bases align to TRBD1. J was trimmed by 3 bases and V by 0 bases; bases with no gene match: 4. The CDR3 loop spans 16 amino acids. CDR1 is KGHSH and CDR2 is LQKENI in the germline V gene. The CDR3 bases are TGTGCCAGCTCACCACCGCGCGGGACAGGGGAAGAGACCCAGTACTTC. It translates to CASSPPRGTGEETQYF.

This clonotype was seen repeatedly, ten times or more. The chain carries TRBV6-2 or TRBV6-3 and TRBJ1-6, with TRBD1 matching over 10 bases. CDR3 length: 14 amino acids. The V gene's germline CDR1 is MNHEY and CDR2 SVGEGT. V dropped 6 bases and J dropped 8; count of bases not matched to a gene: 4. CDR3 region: CASSKTGGDSPLHF. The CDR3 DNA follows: TGTGCCAGCAGCAAGACAGGGGGCGATTCACCCCTCCACTTT.

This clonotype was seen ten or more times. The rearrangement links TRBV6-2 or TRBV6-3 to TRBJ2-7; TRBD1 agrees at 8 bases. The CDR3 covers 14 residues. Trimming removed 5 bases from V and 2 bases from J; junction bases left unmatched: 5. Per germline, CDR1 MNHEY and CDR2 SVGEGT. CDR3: CASSITQGAYEQYF. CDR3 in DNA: TGTGCCAGCAGTATTACACAGGGGGCCTACGAGCAGTACTTC.

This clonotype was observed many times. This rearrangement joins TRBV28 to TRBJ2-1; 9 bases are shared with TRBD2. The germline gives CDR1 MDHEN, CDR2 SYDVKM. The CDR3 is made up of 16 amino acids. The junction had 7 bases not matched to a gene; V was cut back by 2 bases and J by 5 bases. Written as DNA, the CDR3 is TGTGCCAGCAGTTTAGCGGCTAGCGGGAAACACAATGAGCAGTTCTTC. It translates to CASSLAASGKHNEQFF.

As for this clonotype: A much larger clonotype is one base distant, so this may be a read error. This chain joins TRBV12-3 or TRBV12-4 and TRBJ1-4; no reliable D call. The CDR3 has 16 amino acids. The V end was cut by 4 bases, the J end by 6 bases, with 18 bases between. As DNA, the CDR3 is TGTGCCAGCAGTTCCATGGGCTGGGGATCAGATGAAAAACTGTTTTTT. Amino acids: CASSSMGWGSDEKLFF.

DNA for the CDR3: TGCGCCAGCAGCTTGGCTAGCGGGAGGGCAGATACGCAGTATTTT. It specifies CASSLASGRADTQYF. The rearrangement joins TRBV5-1 to TRBJ2-3; 12 bases match TRBD2. The V and J ends lost 0 bases and 4 bases, in that order; junction bases with no gene match: 0. The CDR3 is 15 residues long. Germline-derived CDR1 and CDR2 are SGHRS and YFSETQ.

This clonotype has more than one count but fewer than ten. The CDR3 bases are TGTGCCAGCTCACCGGACTACGCCTACGAGCAGTACTTC. This codes for CASSPDYAYEQYF. The V and J genes are TRBV18 and TRBJ2-7, with D tentatively TRBD2 (6 bases). CDR3 length: 13 amino acids. Looked up from germline, CDR1 is KGHSH and CDR2 is LQKENI. V lost 3 bases and J lost 2, with 8 bases in between.

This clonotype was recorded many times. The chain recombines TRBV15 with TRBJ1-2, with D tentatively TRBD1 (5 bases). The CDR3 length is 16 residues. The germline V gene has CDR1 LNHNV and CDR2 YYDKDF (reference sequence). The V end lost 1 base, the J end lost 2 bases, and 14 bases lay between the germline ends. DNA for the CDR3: TGTGCCACCAGCAGAGGGGGAGACAGCGCCAACTATGGCTACACCTTC. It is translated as CATSRGGDSANYGYTF.

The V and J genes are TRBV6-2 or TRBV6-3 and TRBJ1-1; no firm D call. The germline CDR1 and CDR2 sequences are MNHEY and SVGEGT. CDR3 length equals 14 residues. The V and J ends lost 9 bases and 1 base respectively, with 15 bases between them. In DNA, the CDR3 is TGTGCCAGTGGACCGTTTAGGAGGAACACTGAAGCTTTCTTT. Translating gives CASGPFRRNTEAFF.